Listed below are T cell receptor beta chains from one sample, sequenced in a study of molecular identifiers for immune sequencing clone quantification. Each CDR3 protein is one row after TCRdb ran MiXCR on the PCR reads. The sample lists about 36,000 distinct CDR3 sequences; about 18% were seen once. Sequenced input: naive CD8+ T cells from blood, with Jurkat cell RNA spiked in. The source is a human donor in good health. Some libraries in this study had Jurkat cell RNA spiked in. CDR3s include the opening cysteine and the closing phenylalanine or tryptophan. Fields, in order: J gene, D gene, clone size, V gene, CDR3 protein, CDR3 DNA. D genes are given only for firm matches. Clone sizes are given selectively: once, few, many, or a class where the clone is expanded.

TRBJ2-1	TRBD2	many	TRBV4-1	CASSQSVGLGHNEQFF	TGCGCCAGCAGCCAATCCGTGGGACTAGGGCATAATGAGCAGTTCTTC
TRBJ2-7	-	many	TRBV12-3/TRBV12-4	CASSLGLLGPEQYF	TGTGCCAGCAGTTTAGGGCTCCTGGGGCCCGAGCAGTACTTC
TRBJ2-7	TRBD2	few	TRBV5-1	CASSSSVLRERASKQYF	TGCGCCAGCAGCTCATCGGTCTTGCGGGAGCGCGCGTCCAAGCAGTACTTC
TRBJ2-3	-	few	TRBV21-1	CASRRGLTFSTDTQYF	TGTGCCAGCAGGCGGGGACTCACATTTTCTACAGATACGCAGTATTTT
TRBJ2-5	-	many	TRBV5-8	CASSADSQETQYF	TGTGCCAGCAGCGCGGACAGTCAAGAGACCCAGTACTTC
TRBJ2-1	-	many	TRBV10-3	CAISAAVDAGRSYNEQFF	TGTGCCATCAGTGCAGCTGTCGATGCGGGTAGATCCTACAATGAGCAGTTCTTC
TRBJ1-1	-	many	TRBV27	CASSLSPNTEAFF	TGTGCCAGCAGTTTATCCCCGAACACTGAAGCTTTCTTT
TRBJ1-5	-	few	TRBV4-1	CASSQVTSFGRRYSNQPQHF	TGCGCCAGCAGCCAAGTGACATCTTTCGGGAGAAGATATAGCAATCAGCCCCAGCATTTT
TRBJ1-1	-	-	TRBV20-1	CSAFQLEGVIKDTEAFF	TGCAGTGCGTTCCAGTTAGAGGGTGTGATCAAGGACACTGAAGCTTTCTTT
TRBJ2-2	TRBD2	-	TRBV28	CASSFWSSGETGELFF	TGTGCCAGCAGTTTTTGGTCTAGCGGAGAAACCGGGGAGCTGTTTTTT
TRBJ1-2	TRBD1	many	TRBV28	CASSSLTRGQNYGYTF	TGTGCCAGCAGTTCCTTAACCCGGGGACAGAACTATGGCTACACCTTC
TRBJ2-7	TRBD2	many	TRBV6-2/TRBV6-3	CASSSKTSGTYEQYF	TGTGCCAGCAGCTCAAAAACTAGCGGGACCTACGAGCAGTACTTC
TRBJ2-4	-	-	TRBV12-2	CASRSRGGAPAKNIQYF	TGTGCAAGTCGCAGCCGGGGGGGGGCCCCCGCCAAAAACATTCAGTACTTC
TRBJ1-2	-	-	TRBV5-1	CASSLEGRGYGYTF	TGCGCCAGCAGCTTGGAGGGACGGGGCTACGGTTACACCTTC
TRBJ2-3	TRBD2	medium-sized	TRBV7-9	CASSSTGTSSDTQYF	TGTGCCAGCAGCTCTACCGGGACTAGTTCAGATACGCAGTATTTT
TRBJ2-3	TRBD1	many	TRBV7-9	CASIMGQATDTQYF	TGTGCCAGCATCATGGGACAGGCCACAGATACGCAGTATTTT
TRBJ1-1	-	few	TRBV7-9	CASSRTGPNTEAFF	TGTGCCAGCAGCCGGACTGGCCCGAACACTGAAGCTTTCTTT
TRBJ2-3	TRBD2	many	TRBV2	CARRGGARTDTQYF	TGTGCCAGAAGGGGAGGGGCTCGCACAGATACGCAGTATTTT
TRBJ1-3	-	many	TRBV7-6	CASSLGTGGNTIYF	TGTGCCAGCAGCTTAGGGACCGGCGGAAACACCATATATTTT
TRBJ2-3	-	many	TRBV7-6	CASSLMGDTDTQYF	TGTGCCAGCAGCTTAATGGGGGACACAGATACGCAGTATTTT
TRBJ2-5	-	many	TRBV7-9	CASSFAGEEGETQYF	TGTGCCAGCAGCTTCGCCGGTGAGGAAGGAGAGACCCAGTACTTC
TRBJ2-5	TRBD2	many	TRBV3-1	CASSLTLAGDPGGQETQYF	TGTGCCAGCAGCCTTACACTAGCGGGAGATCCGGGGGGACAAGAGACCCAGTACTTC
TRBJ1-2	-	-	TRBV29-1	CSARSRGNGYTF	TGCAGCGCACGGTCCAGGGGCAATGGCTACACCTTC
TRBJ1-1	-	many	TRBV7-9	CASSPGQQMNTEAFF	TGTGCCAGCAGCCCCGGACAGCAAATGAACACTGAAGCTTTCTTT
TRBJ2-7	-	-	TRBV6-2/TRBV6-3	CASVGGPYEQYF	TGTGCCAGCGTGGGGGGCCCCTACGAGCAGTACTTC
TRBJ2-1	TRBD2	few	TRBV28	CASRQISGSFYNEQFF	TGTGCCAGCAGACAAATTAGCGGGAGTTTCTACAATGAGCAGTTCTTC
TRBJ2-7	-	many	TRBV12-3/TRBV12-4	CASSLEQPPEEQYF	TGTGCCAGCAGTTTAGAACAGCCCCCGGAGGAGCAGTACTTC
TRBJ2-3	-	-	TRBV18	CASSPYGGTDTQYF	TGTGCCAGCTCACCTTACGGCGGCACAGATACGCAGTATTTT
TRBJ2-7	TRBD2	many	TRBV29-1	CSVEGASGSPYEQYF	TGCAGCGTTGAGGGAGCTAGCGGGAGCCCCTACGAGCAGTACTTC
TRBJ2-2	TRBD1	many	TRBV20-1	CSARHWDRRVTGELFF	TGCAGTGCTAGACACTGGGACAGGAGAGTCACCGGGGAGCTGTTTTTT
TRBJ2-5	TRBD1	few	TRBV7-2	CASSRRTGVYQETQYF	TGTGCCAGCAGTAGAAGGACAGGAGTGTACCAAGAGACCCAGTACTTC
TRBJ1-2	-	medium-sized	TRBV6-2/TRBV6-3	CASTDLQSEMGGYTF	TGTGCCAGCACCGACCTACAGAGTGAGATGGGTGGCTACACCTTC
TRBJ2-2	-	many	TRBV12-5	CASGLGSGELFF	TGTGCTAGTGGTTTGGGGTCCGGGGAGCTGTTTTTT
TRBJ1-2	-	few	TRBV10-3	CAISGGPNYGYTF	TGTGCCATCAGTGGTGGCCCAAACTATGGCTACACCTTC
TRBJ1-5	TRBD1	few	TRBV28	CASSLPGQGDNQPQHF	TGTGCCAGCAGTTTACCTGGACAGGGGGACAATCAGCCCCAGCATTTT
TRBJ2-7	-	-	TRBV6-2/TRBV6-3	CASSYPHEQYF	TGTGCCAGCAGTTACCCCCACGAGCAGTACTTC
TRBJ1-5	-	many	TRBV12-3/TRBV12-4	CASSLGPRRSGQPQHF	TGTGCCAGCAGCCTCGGACCTCGTAGGAGTGGTCAGCCCCAGCATTTT
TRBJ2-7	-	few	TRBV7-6	CASSGGIATYEQYF	TGTGCCAGCAGTGGCGGGATTGCAACCTACGAGCAGTACTTC
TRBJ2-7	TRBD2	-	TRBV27	CASSFRREGYEQYF	TGTGCCAGCAGTTTTAGGCGGGAGGGCTACGAGCAGTACTTC
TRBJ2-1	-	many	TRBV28	CASSFERVHGEQFF	TGTGCCAGCAGTTTCGAGCGGGTTCATGGTGAGCAGTTCTTC